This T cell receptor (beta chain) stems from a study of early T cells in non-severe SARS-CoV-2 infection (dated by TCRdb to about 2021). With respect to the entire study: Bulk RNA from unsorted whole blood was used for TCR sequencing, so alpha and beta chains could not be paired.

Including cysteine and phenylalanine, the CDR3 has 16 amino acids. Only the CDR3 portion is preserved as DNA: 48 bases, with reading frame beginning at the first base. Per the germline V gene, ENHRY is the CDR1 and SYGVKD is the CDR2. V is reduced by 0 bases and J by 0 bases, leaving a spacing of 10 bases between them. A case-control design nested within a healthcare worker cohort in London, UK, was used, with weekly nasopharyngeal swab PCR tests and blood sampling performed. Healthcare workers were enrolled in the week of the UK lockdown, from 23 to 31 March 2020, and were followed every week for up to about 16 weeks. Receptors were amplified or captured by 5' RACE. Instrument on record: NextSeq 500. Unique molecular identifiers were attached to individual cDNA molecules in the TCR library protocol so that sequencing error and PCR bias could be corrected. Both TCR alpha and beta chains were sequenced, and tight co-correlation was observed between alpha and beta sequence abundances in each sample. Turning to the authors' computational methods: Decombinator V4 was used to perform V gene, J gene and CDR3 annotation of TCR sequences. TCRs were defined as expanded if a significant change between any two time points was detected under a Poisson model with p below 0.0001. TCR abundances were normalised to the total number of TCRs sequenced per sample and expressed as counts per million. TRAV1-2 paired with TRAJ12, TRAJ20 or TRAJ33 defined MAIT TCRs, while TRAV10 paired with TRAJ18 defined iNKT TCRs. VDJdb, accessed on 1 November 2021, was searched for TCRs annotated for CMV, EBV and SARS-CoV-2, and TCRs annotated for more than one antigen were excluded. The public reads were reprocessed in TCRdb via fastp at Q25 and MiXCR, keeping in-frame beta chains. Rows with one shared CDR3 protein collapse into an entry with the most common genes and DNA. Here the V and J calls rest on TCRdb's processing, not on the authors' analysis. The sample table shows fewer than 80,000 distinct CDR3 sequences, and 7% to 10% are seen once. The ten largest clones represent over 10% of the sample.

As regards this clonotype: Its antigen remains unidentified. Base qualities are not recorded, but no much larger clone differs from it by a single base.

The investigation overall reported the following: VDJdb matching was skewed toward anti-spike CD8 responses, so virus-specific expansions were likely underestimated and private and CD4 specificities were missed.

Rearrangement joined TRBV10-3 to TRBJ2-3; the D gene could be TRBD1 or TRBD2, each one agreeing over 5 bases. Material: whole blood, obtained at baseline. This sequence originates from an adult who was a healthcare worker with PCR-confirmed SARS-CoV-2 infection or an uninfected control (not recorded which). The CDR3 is CAISESRGASTDTQYF. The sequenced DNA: TGTGCCATCAGTGAGTCGAGAGGGGCTAGCACAGATACGCAGTATTTT.